Many counts were recorded for the clone carrying this T cell receptor beta chain. Its antigen is not known. The data belong to a study of CD8 T cells in ankylosing spondylitis. Whole-study findings and limits: The disease-linked clones had a CD8+ phenotype and low blood frequencies. In ankylosing spondylitis patients, matched synovial fluid reportedly showed significant enrichment of disease-linked clones. Ankylosing spondylitis blood appeared to be characterized by a TCR beta motif of under ten highly homologous variants.

The CDR3 has 14 residues. V was cut by 0 bases and J by 12 bases, with 15 bases left in between. CDR1 is MNHEY and CDR2 is SVGEGT in the germline V gene. For TCR beta, libraries came from quantitative 5'-RACE with molecular barcodes. From the 5' RACE reads, TCRdb called clonotypes with MiXCR, one entry per CDR3 protein. In the table there are 150,000 to 200,000 distinct CDR3 sequences, 15% to 20% of which are singletons. The TCR comes from a male donor between 5 and 29 years old with ankylosing spondylitis or in good health (not recorded which). The chain combines TRBV6-2 or TRBV6-3 with TRBJ2-1; D gene uncertain. The sample taken for sequencing was blood, either unsorted or a sorted T cell fraction (not recorded which). CDR3 protein: CASSYSPPTDGQFF. The CDR3 DNA sequence: TGTGCCAGCAGTTACTCGCCTCCCACCGACGGGCAGTTCTTC.